This T cell receptor (beta chain) was sequenced during a study of Graves' ophthalmopathy and Graves' hyperthyroidism. This clonotype was counted only a few times. One junction end does not reproduce the germline sequence, and a read error may be involved. Researchers took RNA transcripts and amplified TCR beta CDR3 regions from them. HTBI primers served in a first-round RT-PCR, which a second-round multiplex PCR followed. Each CDR3 protein gets one entry after TCRdb re-called the multiplex PCR reads with MiXCR. The sample consists of 650,000 to 800,000 distinct CDR3 sequences, about 40% of them appearing once. CDR3 length: 15 amino acids. Germline CDR1 ENHRY, CDR2 SYGVKD.

V usage is TRBV10-3 and J usage is TRBJ2-7; the match to TRBD2 covers 10 bases. Sequencing was performed on peripheral blood. The TCR originated in an adult man with Graves' ophthalmopathy. The CDR3 coding sequence is TGTGTCATCAGTGAAGGACTAGCGGAGACCTACGAGCAGTACTTC. Its protein product is CVISEGLAETYEQYF.